Sequencing of this TCR beta chain was carried out in a study of shared clonotypes between healthy human individuals (TCRdb year 2020). Regarding the study in general: The cohort included a few men and a couple of women between 18 and 49 years of age. For each donor, CD4 naive and CD4 memory were each given three plates, CD8 naive was given two plates, and CD8 memory was given one plate. To estimate repertoire size and how much clonotypes are shared between individuals, the study performed deep sequencing of blood TCR repertoires from about five healthy adults. To increase sequencing depth and limit assay-specific biases, different laboratories used diverse techniques to prepare libraries and sequence TCR repertoires. Between about 0.94 and 8.9 billion PBMCs per donor were obtained by leukapheresis.

TCR CDR3 regions were amplified from genomic DNA by multiplex PCR using the deep immunoSEQ assay. Extracted genomic DNA from each cell subset was distributed evenly across all wells of several immunoSEQ 96-well plates, and each plate was treated as a replicate. For sorted subsets, roughly 200 ng of genomic DNA, equivalent to some 30,000 T cell genomes, went into each replicate PCR. Purified libraries were measured with a Qubit 3.0 fluorometer, size-checked on a Bioanalyzer 2100, and measured again with the KAPA Library Quantification kit. Every immunoSEQ 96-well plate was sequenced on a dedicated single-read 150-cycle Illumina NextSeq 550 flow cell. As for the original processing: Because the immunoSEQ output held only junctional sequences and lacked quality scores, the filtering could not match the filtering applied to full-length reads. Sequences were annotated with PyIR, a Python wrapper for IgBLAST v1.9, and V/J genes and CDR3 were assigned using IMGT germline references. Reads with weak V/J assignments (E-value above 1e-6), missing CDR3, stop codons, out-of-frame junctions, or ambiguous translated residues were removed. V3J clonotypes were defined as sequences sharing the same inferred V gene, J gene, and CDR3 amino acid sequence. The percentage overlap between two repertoires was calculated by dividing the number of shared unique clonotypes by the size of the smaller repertoire. Richness of each repertoire was evaluated using RTK rarefaction, the Chao1 estimator, and Recon v2.1 estimates of unobserved clonotypes. OLGA was used to compute generation probabilities for all TCRbeta clonotypes that the gDNA method yielded from a few donors. This is the immuneACCESS table as TCRdb keeps it, with only in-frame sequences that have V and J called. A part of the clones is gone; compared with another copy, unresolved V genes explain less than half, and the rest is unexplained. Clonal size and the V and J genes are those of that table, whereas D and trimming came from the DNA. The sample table records 2 million or so clones; 95% of these occur just once. The top ten hold 0.1% to 0.15% of the sample.

Study-wide conclusions, independent of this receptor: Compared with non-shared clonotypes, the clonotypes found in all four sorted-subset donors had higher generation probabilities. Naive subsets generally had larger estimated clonotype richness than memory subsets did. Because the study included a small number of donors, the genetic and exposure-history diversity represented was limited. Sampling was restricted to blood, and TCR repertoires in tissue are likely to differ from TCR repertoires in blood. Across four donors, roughly 5.1% of naive CD4, 3% to 3.5% of naive CD8, approximately 2.5% of memory CD4, and approximately 0.4% of memory CD8 clonotypes were shared. Rarefaction of sorted-subset datasets indicated incomplete sequencing despite the large sequencing depth. Pairwise subsampling indicated that sequencing depth was expected to affect the degree of clonotype sharing among donors.

The donors were healthy, HIV-negative adults who had no recently reported acute infections or vaccinations. All donors were Caucasian adults living in Nashville, Tennessee, USA. CD4+ T cells were enriched by magnetic negative selection, after which naive cells were positively selected on CD45RA and the negative fraction was taken as the memory subset. Blood was collected by leukapheresis, and PBMCs were isolated by Ficoll-Histopaque density gradient centrifugation and then cryopreserved in liquid nitrogen vapor phase. Analytical flow cytometry was used to check the purity and quantity of every magnetically sorted T cell population. Genomic DNA was isolated from each sorted fraction and quantified by UV absorbance on a Nanodrop 2000c. V and J are truncated by 3 bases and 5 bases respectively, leaving an intervening sequence of 11 bases. Reading the germline V gene (reference sequence) gives CDR1 GTSNPN and CDR2 SVGIG. Its CDR3 holds 13 amino acids, cysteine through phenylalanine. Only CDR3 DNA is held: 39 bases, read in frame from base 1.

Note on this clone: Its antigen is currently not known. No much larger clone is present one base from it, and per-base qualities are unavailable.

What was sequenced was naive CD4+ T cells sorted from blood. The sample's cell subset or site, from its label and the paper: CD45RA+ positively selected. The V gene is TRBV30 and the J gene is TRBJ1-5; TRBD1 might be the D gene, on 6 matching bases. The TCR was taken from a man aged 18 to 29 in good health. The DNA is TGTGCCTGGAGCAGGGGTATCGATCAGCCCCAGCATTTT. It translates as CAWSRGIDQPQHF.